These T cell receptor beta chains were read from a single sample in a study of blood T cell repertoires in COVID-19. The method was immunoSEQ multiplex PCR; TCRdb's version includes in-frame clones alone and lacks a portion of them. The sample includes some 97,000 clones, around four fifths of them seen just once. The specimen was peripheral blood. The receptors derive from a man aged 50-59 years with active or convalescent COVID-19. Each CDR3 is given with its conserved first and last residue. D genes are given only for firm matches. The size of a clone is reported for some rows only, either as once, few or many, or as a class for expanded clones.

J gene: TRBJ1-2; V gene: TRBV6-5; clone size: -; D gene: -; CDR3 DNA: TGTGCCAGCAGTTTTGGGGAGCTGACTCATGGCTACACCTTC; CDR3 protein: CASSFGELTHGYTF
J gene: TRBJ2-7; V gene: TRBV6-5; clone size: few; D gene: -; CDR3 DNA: TGTGCCAGCAGCCTCCGGGACTCAAGAAACTACGAGCAGTACTTC; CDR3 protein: CASSLRDSRNYEQYF
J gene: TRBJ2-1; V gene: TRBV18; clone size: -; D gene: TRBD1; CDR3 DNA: TGTGCCAGCTCACAAACCGGGACAGGGATATACAATGAGCAGTTCTTC; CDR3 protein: CASSQTGTGIYNEQFF
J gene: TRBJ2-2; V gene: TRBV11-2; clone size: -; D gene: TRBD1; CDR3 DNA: TGTGCCAGCGCTATCCTGGACAGGGCTAACACCGGGGAGCTGTTTTTT; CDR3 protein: CASAILDRANTGELFF
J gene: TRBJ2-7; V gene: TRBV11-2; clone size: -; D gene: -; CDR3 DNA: TGTGCCAGCAGCTTGGTTCAGGGTGACCAAAAAATCTCAACCTACGAGCAGTACTTC; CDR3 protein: CASSLVQGDQKISTYEQYF
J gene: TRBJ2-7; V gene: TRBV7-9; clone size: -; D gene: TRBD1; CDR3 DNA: TGTGCCAGCAGCTTAGGGGTGGGGACAGGGGAAAACGAGCAGTACTTC; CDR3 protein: CASSLGVGTGENEQYF
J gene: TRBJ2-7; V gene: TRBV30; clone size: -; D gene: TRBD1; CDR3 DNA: TGTGCCTCAGAGGGTGGACAGGGTGGAGCCTACGAGCAGTACTTC; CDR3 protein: CASEGGQGGAYEQYF
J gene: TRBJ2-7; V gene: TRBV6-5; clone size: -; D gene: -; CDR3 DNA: TGTGCCAGCAGTACCGACAGCCAGAACAACGTATTTCAGTACTTC; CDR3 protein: CASSTDSQNNVFQYF
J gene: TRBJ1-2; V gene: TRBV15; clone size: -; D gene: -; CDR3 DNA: TGTGCCACCAGCAACCGAGCGGGCTCGGTCTATGGCTACACCTTC; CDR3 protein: CATSNRAGSVYGYTF
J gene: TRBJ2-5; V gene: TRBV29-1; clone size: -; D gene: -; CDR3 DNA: TGCAGCGTTGAAGATCGGAGGGAGAAGGAGACCCAGTACTTC; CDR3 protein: CSVEDRREKETQYF
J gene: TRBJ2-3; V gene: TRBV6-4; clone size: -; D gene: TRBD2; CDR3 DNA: TGTGCCAGCAGCCCGGGACTAGCGGGAGGGCCAACAGATACGCAGTATTTT; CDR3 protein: CASSPGLAGGPTDTQYF
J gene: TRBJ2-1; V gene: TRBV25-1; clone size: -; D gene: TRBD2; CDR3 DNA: TGTGCCAGCAGGGAGGGAGGGGATAATGAGCAGTTCTTC; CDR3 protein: CASREGGDNEQFF
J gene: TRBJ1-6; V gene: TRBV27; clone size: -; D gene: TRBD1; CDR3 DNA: TGTGCCAGCAGCAAGGACAGGTCTTATTCACCCCTCCACTTT; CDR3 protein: CASSKDRSYSPLHF
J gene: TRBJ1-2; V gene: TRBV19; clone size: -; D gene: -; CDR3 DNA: TGTGCCAGTAGTCCTACCGGACTCGGGCTCCACTATGGCTACACCTTC; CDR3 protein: CASSPTGLGLHYGYTF
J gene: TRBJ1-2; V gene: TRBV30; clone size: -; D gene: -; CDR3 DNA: TGTGCCTGGAGTACAGGCTATGGCTACACCTTC; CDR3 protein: CAWSTGYGYTF
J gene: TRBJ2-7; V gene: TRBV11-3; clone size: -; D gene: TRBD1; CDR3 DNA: TGTGCCAGCAGCTTATCCGGGACAGGAACCTACGAGCAGTACTTC; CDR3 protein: CASSLSGTGTYEQYF
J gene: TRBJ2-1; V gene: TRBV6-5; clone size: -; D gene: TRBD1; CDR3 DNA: TGTGCCACTATCGGGACAGGGGACGGTGAGCAGTTCTTC; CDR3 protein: CATIGTGDGEQFF
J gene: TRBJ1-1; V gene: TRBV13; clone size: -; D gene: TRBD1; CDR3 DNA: TGTGCCAGCAGCCCAGACAGGGAAGGTGTAGCTTTCTTT; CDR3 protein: CASSPDREGVAFF
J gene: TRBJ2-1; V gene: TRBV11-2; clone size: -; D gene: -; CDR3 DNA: TGTGCCAGCAGCCCACTCCGGGGGGCTGAGCAGTTCTTC; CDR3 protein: CASSPLRGAEQFF
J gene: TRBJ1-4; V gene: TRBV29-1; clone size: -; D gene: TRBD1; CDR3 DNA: TGCAGCGTTGGGGACAGGGAGCGAGAAAAACTGTTTTTT; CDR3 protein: CSVGDREREKLFF
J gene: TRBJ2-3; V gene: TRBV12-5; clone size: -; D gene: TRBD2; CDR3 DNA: TGTGCTAGCGGACTAGCGACTTACACAGATACGCAGTATTTT; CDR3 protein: CASGLATYTDTQYF
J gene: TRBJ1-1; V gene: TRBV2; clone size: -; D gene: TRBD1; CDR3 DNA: TGTGCCAGCAGGGGACAGACCAGGAGCACTGAAGCTTTCTTT; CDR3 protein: CASRGQTRSTEAFF
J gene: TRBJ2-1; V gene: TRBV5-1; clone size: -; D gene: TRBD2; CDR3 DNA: TGCGCCAGCAGCTTGTCCGTACTAGCGGGAGGGAATGAGCAGTTCTTC; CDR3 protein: CASSLSVLAGGNEQFF
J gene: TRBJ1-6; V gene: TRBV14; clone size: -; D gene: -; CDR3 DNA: TGTGCCAGCAGCAAACAGCTCGTGGTCAATGATAATTCACCCCTCCACTTT; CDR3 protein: CASSKQLVVNDNSPLHF
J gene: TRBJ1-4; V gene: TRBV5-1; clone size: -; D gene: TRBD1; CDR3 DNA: TGCGCCAGCAGCTCGAATGCGGGACAGGGAAAACTGTTTTTT; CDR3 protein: CASSSNAGQGKLFF
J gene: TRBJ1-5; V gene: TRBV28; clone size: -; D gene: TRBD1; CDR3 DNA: TGTGCCAGCAGTTGGACAGGGGGAAGTCAGCCCCAGCATTTT; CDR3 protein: CASSWTGGSQPQHF
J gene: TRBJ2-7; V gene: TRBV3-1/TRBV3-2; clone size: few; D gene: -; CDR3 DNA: TGTGCCAGCAGCCGAGTGGCTCTAGCGAACTCCGAGCAGTACTTC; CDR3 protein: CASSRVALANSEQYF
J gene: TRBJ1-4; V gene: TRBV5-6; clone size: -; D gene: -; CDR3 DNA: TGTGCCAGCAGCTCAGTCGACGGAAAGGAGGAAAAACTGTTTTTT; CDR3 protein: CASSSVDGKEEKLFF
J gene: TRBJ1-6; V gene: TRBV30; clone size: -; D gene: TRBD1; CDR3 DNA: TGTGCCTGGAGTGCCGAGGGGGCGGATAGGAATTCACCCCTCCACTTT; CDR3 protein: CAWSAEGADRNSPLHF
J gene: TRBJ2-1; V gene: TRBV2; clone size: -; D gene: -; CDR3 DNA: TGTGCCAGCGAACTTTCCGTCTACAATGAGCAGTTCTTC; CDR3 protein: CASELSVYNEQFF
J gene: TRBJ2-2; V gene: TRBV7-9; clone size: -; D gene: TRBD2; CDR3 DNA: TGTGCCAGCAGCCCCGGGACTAGAAGGGTGCTGTTTTTT; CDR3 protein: CASSPGTRRVLFF
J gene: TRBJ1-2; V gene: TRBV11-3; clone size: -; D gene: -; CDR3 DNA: TGTGCCAGCACCCCCGGGGGGAGCAACTATGGCTACACCTTC; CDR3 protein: CASTPGGSNYGYTF
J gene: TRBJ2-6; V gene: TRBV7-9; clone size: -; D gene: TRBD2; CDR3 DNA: TGTGCCAGCAGCCTCGCGGGGGGACTGAGCTCTGGGGCCAACGTCCTGACTTTC; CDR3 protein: CASSLAGGLSSGANVLTF
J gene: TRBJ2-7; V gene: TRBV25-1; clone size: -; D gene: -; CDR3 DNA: TGTGCCAGCAGTGAAGGAACAGGGCCTTACGACGAGCAGTACTTC; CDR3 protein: CASSEGTGPYDEQYF
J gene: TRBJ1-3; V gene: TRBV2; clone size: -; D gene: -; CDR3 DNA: TGTGCCGGAGGAGGAGCTGGAAACACCATATATTTT; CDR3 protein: CAGGGAGNTIYF
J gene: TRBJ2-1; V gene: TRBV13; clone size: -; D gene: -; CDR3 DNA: TGTGCCAGCAGCTCTAGTGAGTTGCGGGACTACAATGAGCAGTTCTTC; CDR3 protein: CASSSSELRDYNEQFF
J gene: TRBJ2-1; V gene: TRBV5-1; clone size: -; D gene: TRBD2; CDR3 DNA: TGCGCCAGCAGCTTGGCCGGGACTAGCGGGGTCCGCGCTGAGCAGTTCTTC; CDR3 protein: CASSLAGTSGVRAEQFF
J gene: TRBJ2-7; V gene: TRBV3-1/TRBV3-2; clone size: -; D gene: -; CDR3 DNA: TGTGCCAGCAGCCCCACCTACGAGCAGTACTTC; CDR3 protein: CASSPTYEQYF